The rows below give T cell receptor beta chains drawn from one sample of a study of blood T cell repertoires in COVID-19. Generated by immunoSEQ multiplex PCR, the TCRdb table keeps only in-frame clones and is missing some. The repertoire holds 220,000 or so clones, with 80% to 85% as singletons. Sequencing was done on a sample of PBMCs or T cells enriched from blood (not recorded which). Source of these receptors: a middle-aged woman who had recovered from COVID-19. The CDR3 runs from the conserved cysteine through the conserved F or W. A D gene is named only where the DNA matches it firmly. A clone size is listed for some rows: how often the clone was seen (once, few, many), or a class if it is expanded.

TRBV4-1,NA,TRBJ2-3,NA,CASSQDDASGTDTQYF,TGCGCCAGCAGCCAAGATGACGCTAGCGGCACAGATACGCAGTATTTT
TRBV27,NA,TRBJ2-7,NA,CASSLFGRGGLGDYEQYF,TGTGCCAGCAGTTTATTCGGCAGGGGGGGACTAGGAGACTACGAGCAGTACTTC
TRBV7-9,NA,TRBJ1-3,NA,CASSLTVGDTIYF,TGTGCCAGCAGCTTAACGGTGGGAGACACCATATATTTT
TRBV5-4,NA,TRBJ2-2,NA,CASSPGQNRNTGELFF,TGTGCCAGCAGCCCTGGACAGAATAGGAACACCGGGGAGCTGTTTTTT
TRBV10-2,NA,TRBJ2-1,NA,CASSVGGRGNEQFF,TGCGCCAGCTCTGTTGGGGGGAGGGGGAATGAGCAGTTCTTC
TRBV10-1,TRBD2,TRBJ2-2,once,CASSAASGVYTGELFF,TGCGCCAGCAGTGCGGCTAGCGGGGTGTACACCGGGGAGCTGTTTTTT
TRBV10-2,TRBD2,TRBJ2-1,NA,CASSSLSAGGYNEQFF,TGCGCCAGCAGTTCGTTGTCGGCGGGAGGCTACAATGAGCAGTTCTTC
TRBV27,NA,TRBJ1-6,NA,CASSLLGPSPLHF,TGTGCCAGCAGTTTGCTGGGGCCATCACCCCTCCACTTT
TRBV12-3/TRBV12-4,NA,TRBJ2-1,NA,CASSYGGGDEQFF,TGTGCCAGCAGTTATGGCGGAGGTGATGAGCAGTTCTTC
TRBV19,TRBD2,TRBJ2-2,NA,CASKERGAINTGELFF,TGTGCCAGTAAAGAGCGGGGAGCGATAAACACCGGGGAGCTGTTTTTT
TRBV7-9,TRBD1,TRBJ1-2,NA,CASSTDRGSTYGYTF,TGTGCCAGCAGCACCGACAGGGGATCAACCTATGGCTACACCTTC
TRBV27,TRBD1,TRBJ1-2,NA,CASSLSWDSYGYTF,TGTGCCAGCAGTTTATCCTGGGACAGCTATGGCTACACCTTC
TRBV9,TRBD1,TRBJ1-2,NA,CASSHTGGANGYTF,TGTGCCAGCAGCCATACAGGGGGCGCAAATGGCTACACCTTC
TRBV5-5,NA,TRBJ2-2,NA,CASSLGPSTGELFF,TGTGCCAGCAGCTTGGGGCCCAGCACCGGGGAGCTGTTTTTT
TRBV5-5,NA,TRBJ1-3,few,CASSFTGNSGNTIYF,TGTGCCAGCAGTTTTACGGGGAACTCTGGAAACACCATATATTTT
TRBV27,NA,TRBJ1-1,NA,CASSLGPGTEAFF,TGTGCCAGCAGCCTCGGGCCAGGGACTGAAGCTTTCTTT
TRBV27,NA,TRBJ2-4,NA,CASSPDNAKTIQYF,TGTGCCAGCAGTCCCGACAATGCCAAAACCATTCAGTACTTC
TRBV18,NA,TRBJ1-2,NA,CASSREDGYTF,TGTGCCAGCTCCCGGGAGGATGGCTACACCTTC
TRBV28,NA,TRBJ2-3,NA,CASHSGGRTDTQYF,TGTGCCAGCCACAGCGGCGGGCGAACAGATACGCAGTATTTT
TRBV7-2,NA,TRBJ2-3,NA,CASSLEGSGSDTQYF,TGTGCCAGCAGCTTAGAGGGAAGCGGGTCTGATACGCAGTATTTT
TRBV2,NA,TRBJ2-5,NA,CASSTGTHQETQYF,TGTGCCAGCAGTACGGGGACACACCAAGAGACCCAGTACTTC
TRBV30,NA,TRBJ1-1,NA,CAWRTTGMNTEAFF,TGTGCCTGGAGAACTACAGGGATGAACACTGAAGCTTTCTTT
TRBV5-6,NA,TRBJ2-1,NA,CASSASTGSDEQFF,TGTGCCAGCAGCGCATCTACAGGGAGTGATGAGCAGTTCTTC
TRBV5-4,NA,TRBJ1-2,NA,CASSYSGDNYGYTF,TGTGCCAGCAGCTACTCAGGGGATAACTATGGCTACACCTTC
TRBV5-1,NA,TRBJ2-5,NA,CASSLQETQYF,TGCGCCAGCAGCTTACAGGAGACCCAGTACTTC
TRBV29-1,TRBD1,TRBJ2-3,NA,CSSKGTGGPDTQYF,TGCAGCTCGAAAGGGACAGGGGGCCCAGATACGCAGTATTTT
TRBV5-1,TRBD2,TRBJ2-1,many,CASSPGTRIYNEQFF,TGCGCCAGCAGCCCTGGGACTAGAATCTACAATGAGCAGTTCTTC
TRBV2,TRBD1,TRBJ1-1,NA,CASTLDRPNTEAFF,TGTGCCAGCACTCTGGACAGGCCCAACACTGAAGCTTTCTTT
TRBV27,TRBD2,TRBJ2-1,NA,CASSFWTSGRSEQFF,TGTGCCAGCAGTTTCTGGACTAGCGGGAGGAGTGAGCAGTTCTTC
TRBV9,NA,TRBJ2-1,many,CASTPEMGSGSSYNEQFF,TGTGCCAGCACTCCGGAGATGGGTAGCGGTAGCTCCTACAATGAGCAGTTCTTC
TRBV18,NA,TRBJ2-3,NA,CASSSRQVQDTQYF,TGTGCCAGCTCGTCAAGACAGGTTCAAGATACGCAGTATTTT
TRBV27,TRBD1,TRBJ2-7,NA,CASSDGTGRYF,TGTGCCAGCAGTGATGGGACAGGGAGGTACTTC
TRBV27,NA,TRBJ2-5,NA,CASSLRLAETQYF,TGTGCCAGCAGTTTAAGGCTAGCCGAGACCCAGTACTTC
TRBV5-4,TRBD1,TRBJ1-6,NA,CASSSSRDRVTNSPLHF,TGTGCCAGCAGCTCGTCCCGGGACAGGGTAACGAATTCACCCCTCCACTTT
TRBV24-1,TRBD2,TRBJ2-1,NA,CATSEPASGSAAGSYNEQFF,TGTGCCACCAGTGAACCGGCTAGCGGGAGTGCGGCAGGGTCCTACAATGAGCAGTTCTTC
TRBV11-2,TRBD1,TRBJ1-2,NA,CASRHRTGPPGYTF,TGTGCCAGCAGGCATCGGACAGGCCCCCCGGGCTACACCTTC
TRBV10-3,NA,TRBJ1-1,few,CATAISVGTNTEAFF,TGTGCCACCGCGATATCGGTAGGGACTAACACTGAAGCTTTCTTT
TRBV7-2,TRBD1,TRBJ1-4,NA,CASSFQGAGEKLFF,TGTGCCAGCAGCTTCCAGGGGGCGGGGGAAAAACTGTTTTTT
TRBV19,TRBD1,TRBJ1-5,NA,CASSMTGVNQPQHF,TGTGCCAGTAGTATGACAGGGGTCAATCAGCCCCAGCATTTT
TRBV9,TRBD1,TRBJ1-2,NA,CASSSGTGTYGYTF,TGTGCCAGCAGCTCCGGGACAGGGACCTATGGCTACACCTTC
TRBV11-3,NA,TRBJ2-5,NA,CASSLGGQGRTQYF,TGTGCCAGCAGCTTAGGCGGGCAAGGCCGGACCCAGTACTTC
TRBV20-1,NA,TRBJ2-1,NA,CSATDGYNEQFF,TGCAGTGCTACTGACGGTTACAATGAGCAGTTCTTC
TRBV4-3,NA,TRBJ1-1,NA,CASSQGHVNTEAFF,TGCGCCAGCAGCCAGGGACATGTGAACACTGAAGCTTTCTTT
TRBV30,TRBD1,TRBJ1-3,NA,CARSPGGNGNTIYF,TGTGCCCGTTCCCCAGGGGGCAACGGAAACACCATATATTTT
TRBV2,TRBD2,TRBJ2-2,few,CASSAGLGDYTGELFF,TGTGCCAGCAGTGCAGGACTAGGGGACTACACCGGGGAGCTGTTTTTT
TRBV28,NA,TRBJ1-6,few,CASSFLSSPLHF,TGTGCCAGCAGTTTTCTCAGTTCACCCCTCCACTTT